This T cell receptor (beta chain) is from a study of tumor-infiltrating lymphocytes in primary liver carcinoma. Across the whole study: Regardless of tissue type, samples showed similar yields of roughly 3.65 to 8 million productive TCRbeta reads. Study-wide results and limits: Only about 7.5-24% of top clones occurred in every one of the five tumor regions. Whereas tumor region pairs overlapped more, tumor-adjacent and tumor-blood pairs overlapped less.

Production of TCR beta cDNA used roughly 480 ng total RNA together with a constant-region primer. Amplification in three nested multiplex PCR rounds with slightly modified ARM-PCR gave rise to TCR beta libraries. TCRdb independently ran MiXCR on the multiplex PCR reads; one entry per CDR3 protein. The sample carries approximately 92,000 distinct CDR3 sequences, around two thirds recorded once. Remarks on this clonotype: What it recognizes is unknown. One junction end does not reproduce the germline sequence, and a read error may be involved.

DNA and RNA were both co-extracted from around 20-30 mg of bulk tissue that had not been sorted. Donors were untreated and chronically infected with HBV. This clonotype originated in a woman aged 60 to 75 with primary liver carcinoma and hepatitis B virus infection. The sequenced sample was liver tumor tissue from sampling region 5. Subset specified: tumor region T5, tumor centre.

The CDR3 reads CASGLEGASGGGYTF. Written as DNA, the CDR3 is TGTGCCAGCGGCTTAGAGGGGGCCAGCGGTGGTGGCTACACCTTC. This chain connects TRBV11-2 to TRBJ1-2; 7 nucleotides line up with TRBD1. CDR1 SGHAT and CDR2 FQNNGV come from the germline V gene. The CDR3 is made up of 15 amino acids.